A selection of T cell receptor beta chains follows, all from one sample in a study of T cell repertoires in ileal Crohn's disease. Measured with immunoSEQ multiplex PCR; TCRdb has only the in-frame clones, and not every one. The table records roughly 13,000 clones, roughly 78% of them present only once. Sequencing was done on a sample of ileal tissue. These receptor sequences come from an adult with Crohn's disease. The CDR3 runs from the conserved cysteine through the conserved F or W. Each record gives: clone size, J gene, V gene, CDR3 protein. Clone size is given for some rows only: seen once, a few or many times, or a class if the clone is expanded.

abundance: NA
j_gene: TRBJ2-1
v_gene: TRBV11-2
CDR3aa: CASSFLLAGNEQFF

abundance: NA
j_gene: TRBJ1-5
v_gene: TRBV27
CDR3aa: CASSPWGRGQPQHF

abundance: NA
j_gene: TRBJ2-1
v_gene: TRBV25-1
CDR3aa: CASSEKGTTSSYNEQFF

abundance: NA
j_gene: TRBJ1-1
v_gene: TRBV29-1
CDR3aa: CSVEDSAEAFF

abundance: NA
j_gene: TRBJ2-7
v_gene: TRBV7-8
CDR3aa: CASSLAAWSYEQYF

abundance: NA
j_gene: TRBJ1-1
v_gene: TRBV30
CDR3aa: CAWIWRGRRDTEAFF

abundance: NA
j_gene: TRBJ1-1
v_gene: TRBV7-9
CDR3aa: CASSLFDTEAFF

abundance: once
j_gene: TRBJ2-7
v_gene: TRBV5-4
CDR3aa: CASSLRTSGIHEQYF

abundance: NA
j_gene: TRBJ2-7
v_gene: TRBV14
CDR3aa: CASSQVGSRSYEQYF

abundance: NA
j_gene: TRBJ2-1
v_gene: TRBV30
CDR3aa: CAWSVPSGGYNEQFF

abundance: NA
j_gene: TRBJ1-2
v_gene: TRBV27
CDR3aa: CASSSSQFPGYTF

abundance: NA
j_gene: TRBJ2-5
v_gene: TRBV4-2
CDR3aa: CASSRAGTGGQETQYF

abundance: NA
j_gene: TRBJ1-3
v_gene: TRBV7-3
CDR3aa: CASSSGTPSSGNTIYF

abundance: NA
j_gene: TRBJ1-3
v_gene: TRBV9
CDR3aa: CASSPGGLGNTIYF

abundance: NA
j_gene: TRBJ2-5
v_gene: TRBV6-1
CDR3aa: CASRETSGLGTQYF